This T cell receptor (beta chain) comes out of a study of T cell responses to AZD1222 COVID-19 vaccine. The CDR3 is 12 amino acids. The J segment lost 11 bases and the V segment lost 5 bases, leaving 8 bases of the junction unmatched. Clones were read by immunoSEQ multiplex PCR, and TCRdb kept only the in-frame ones, dropping some. The sample shows about 130,000 clones, 75% to 90% of them seen only once. The sequenced sample was peripheral blood, obtained on day 0 of AZD1222 vaccination. This TCR came from an adult in good health. The chain employs TRBV12-3 or TRBV12-4 and TRBJ1-1, with 7 bases matching TRBD1. The CDR3 loop reads CASSQGGRWAFF. The CDR3, as DNA: TGTGCCAGCAGTCAGGGGGGAAGGTGGGCTTTCTTT.